Given below is one T cell receptor (beta chain) in context. Its target is unknown. Unique molecular identifiers featured in each of the TCR beta cDNA libraries. The T cell input of about 0.9 to 11 million gave hundreds of thousands of cDNA molecules. TCRdb independently ran MiXCR on the PCR reads; one entry per CDR3 protein. The sample includes hundreds of thousands of distinct CDR3 sequences, roughly 40% of them seen just once. The data were obtained in a study of post-analysis software for immune sequencing data. Study-level information: Relapsing-remitting, secondary progressive and progressive-relapsing multiple sclerosis were all included among the disease courses.

Overall study results and limits: In patients, roughly five TRBV segments were more frequent than in controls, with TRBV5-6, TRBV5-1 and TRBV20-1 among them. The study found significantly lower normalized Chao1 diversity in multiple sclerosis patients than in controls. By F measure, samples from a shared preparation batch strongly co-clustered.

CDR1 is KGHSH, CDR2 LQKENI, per germline. This CDR3 is built from 13 residues. V lost 3 bases and J 1 base, leaving 6 bases between the germline ends. The TCR comes from a girl aged 10 to 17 with multiple sclerosis. The sequenced material came from blood. This sequence joins TRBV18 and TRBJ2-5, with unresolved D. Here the CDR3 reads CASSPAVQETQYF. The CDR3, as DNA: TGTGCCAGCTCACCGGCGGTCCAAGAGACCCAGTACTTC.